This T cell receptor beta chain was captured in a study of T cell responses to AZD1222 COVID-19 vaccine (dated by TCRdb to the early 2020s). Background for the entire study: TCR sequencing was performed for roughly 240 trial participants, of whom around 200 were given two doses of AZD1222 and around 25 were given two doses of MenACWY control vaccine. Enrollment into the trials was organized by age into subgroups of 18-55, 56-69 and 70-plus years, and those subgroups contained approximately 160, 26 and 62 TCR-sequenced participants, respectively. On the study overall, not on this receptor specifically: Reportedly, close to half of the unique spike-specific TCRs recognized epitopes lying outside the regions that are mutated in the B.1.351 and B.1.1.7 variants. Conclusions about previously exposed vaccinees were limited because only five to seven AZD1222 recipients were SARS-CoV-2 seropositive at baseline. Most participants were white British and females outnumbered males, and the authors suggested that clonal diversity may have been underestimated. Spike-specific TCR breadth and depth rose significantly after two AZD1222 doses compared with day 0 and with MenACWY recipients. Because no day 14 peak-response samples were available, the repertoires could be characterized only after the peak T cell response. The whole spike protein was spanned by vaccine-associated CD4 TCRs, and dominant responses were seen in regions 160-218 and 743-854. In the small 56-69-year group, the increase in depth fell short of significance, most likely because of low power.

Taken with the paper, the label for time point translates to: about 28 days (+/-7) after the second vaccine dose. AZD1222 recipients with second doses at about 4 weeks or about 12 weeks were pooled, because spike-specific TCR depth and breadth did not differ between schedules. Vaccinee samples were obtained from the UK trials COV001 and COV002, which included a single-blind randomized controlled phase 2/3 trial of AZD1222 (ChAdOx1 nCoV-19) in healthy adults. For TCRbeta chain sequencing, PBMC samples were collected from trial participants at day 0 and at day 28 after the second dose. Regarding this clone: Its antigen is unknown. No base-level quality is on record; no much larger clone is a single base apart.

Per the germline V gene, LGHNA is the CDR1 and YSLEER is the CDR2. Trimming at the junction amounts to 4 bases on V and 2 bases on J, and the germline ends lie 18 bases apart. The CDR3 runs 16 amino acids, cysteine and phenylalanine included. The entry retains the CDR3 DNA only, 48 bases that are in frame from base 1. The CDR3 regions of human TCRbeta chains were analyzed by immunosequencing. As for the authors' bioinformatics: TCRs in the repertoires were compared against a reference library of SARS-CoV-2-specific TCRs that had been generated with the MIRA antigen-specificity platform. Breadth was defined as the fraction of unique TCRs that were SARS-CoV-2-associated, and depth was defined as the fraction of total T cells that were SARS-CoV-2-associated. Using the MIRA data, each spike-specific TCR was assigned both to the spike region to which the TCR was reactive and to a CD4 or CD8 class. Log10-transformed breadth and depth values were compared by one-way ANOVA with Sidak's multiple comparisons tests. As stored in TCRdb, this immuneACCESS dataset retains in-frame rearrangements with V and J assigned. A fraction of the clones does not appear; measured against another copy, unresolved V genes explain less than half of the discrepancy, and the remainder lacks a known reason. V, J and clone size were drawn from that table, and D and trimming were deduced from the DNA. For this sample the table gives about 180,000 clones, of which 85% to 95% were detected only once. Together, the top ten hold about 1.9% of the sample.

The receptor chain draws on TRBV4-3 and TRBJ2-7; the D region possibly corresponds to TRBD1 (5 bases align). Sequenced here: peripheral blood, sampled 28 days after the second AZD1222 dose. This TCR came from an adult who received the AZD1222 COVID-19 vaccine. CDR3 protein: CASSPGLPSTPYEQYF. Read as DNA, the sequence is TGCGCCAGCAGCCCAGGGCTCCCCTCCACCCCCTACGAGCAGTACTTC.